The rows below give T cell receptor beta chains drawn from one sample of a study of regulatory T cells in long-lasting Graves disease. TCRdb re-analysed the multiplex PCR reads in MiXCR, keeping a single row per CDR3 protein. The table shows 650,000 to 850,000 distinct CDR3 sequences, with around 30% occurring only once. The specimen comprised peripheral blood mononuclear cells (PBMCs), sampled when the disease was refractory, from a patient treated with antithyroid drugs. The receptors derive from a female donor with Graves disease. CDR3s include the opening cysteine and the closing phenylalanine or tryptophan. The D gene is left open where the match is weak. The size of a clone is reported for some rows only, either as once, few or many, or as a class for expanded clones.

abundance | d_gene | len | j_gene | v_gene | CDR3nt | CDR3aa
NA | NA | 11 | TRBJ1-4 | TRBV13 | TGTGCCAGCAGCTTAGGCGGAAAACTGTTTTTT | CASSLGGKLFF
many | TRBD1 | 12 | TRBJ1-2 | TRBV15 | TGTGCCACCTCGGGACAGAACTATGGCTACACCTTC | CATSGQNYGYTF
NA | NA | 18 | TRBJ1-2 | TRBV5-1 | TGCGCCAGCAGCACCGCAGAGGGGGACGGCCGAGCCTCTTATGGCTACACCTTC | CASSTAEGDGRASYGYTF
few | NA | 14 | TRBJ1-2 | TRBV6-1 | TGTGCCAGCAGTGAAGCCCTGGGTGCCTATGGCTACACCTTC | CASSEALGAYGYTF
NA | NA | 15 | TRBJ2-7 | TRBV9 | TGTGCCAGCAGCGGTTCCCCGCAGGGTGGGTACGAGCAGTACTTC | CASSGSPQGGYEQYF
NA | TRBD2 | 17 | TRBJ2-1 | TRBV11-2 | TGTGCCAGCAGTCCTCGACTAGCGGGAGACATTGGCAATGAGCAGTTCTTC | CASSPRLAGDIGNEQFF
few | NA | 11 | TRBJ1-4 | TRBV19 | TGTGCCAGCCGGCAAAGTGAAAAACTGTTTTTT | CASRQSEKLFF
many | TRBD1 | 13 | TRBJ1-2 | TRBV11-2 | TGTGCCAGCAGCTTACAGGGGGGCTATGGCTACACCTTC | CASSLQGGYGYTF
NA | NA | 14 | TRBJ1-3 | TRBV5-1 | TGCGCCAGCACCCTGGGGGGAGCCGGAAACACCATATATTTT | CASTLGGAGNTIYF
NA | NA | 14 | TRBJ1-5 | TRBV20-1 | TGCAGTGCTACCCCGGTCCTCAGCAATCAGCCCCAGCATTTT | CSATPVLSNQPQHF
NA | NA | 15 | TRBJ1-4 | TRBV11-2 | TGTGCCAGCAGCTTAGAGGCAGGGGATAATGAAAAACTGTTTTTT | CASSLEAGDNEKLFF
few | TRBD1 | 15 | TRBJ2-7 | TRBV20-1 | TGCAGTGCTAGAGGAGGGACAGGGGCAAACTACGAGCAGTACTTC | CSARGGTGANYEQYF
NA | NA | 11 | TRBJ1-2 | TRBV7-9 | TGTGCCGGATCGACCTCCGGGGGCTACACCTTC | CAGSTSGGYTF
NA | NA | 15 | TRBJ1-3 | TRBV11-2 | TGTGCCAGCAGCCCGACAGTGAGCTCTGGAAACACCATATATTTT | CASSPTVSSGNTIYF
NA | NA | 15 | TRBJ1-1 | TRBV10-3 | TGTGCCATCAGTGAATATACGGGGGGTAACGCTGAAGCTTTCTTT | CAISEYTGGNAEAFF
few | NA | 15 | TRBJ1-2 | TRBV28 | TGTGCCAGCAGTCCAGGACCGATCCGGGGCTATGGCTACACCTTC | CASSPGPIRGYGYTF
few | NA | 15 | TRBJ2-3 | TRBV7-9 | TGTGCCAGCAGCTTCCCCAGCGGAGCCACAGATACGCAGTATTTT | CASSFPSGATDTQYF
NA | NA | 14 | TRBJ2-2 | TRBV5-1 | TGCGCCAGCAGCTTTGTAGAAGGCACCGGGGAGCTGTTTTTT | CASSFVEGTGELFF
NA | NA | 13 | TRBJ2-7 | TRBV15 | TGTGCCACCAGCAGCCGACAGCTCTACGAGCAGTACTTC | CATSSRQLYEQYF
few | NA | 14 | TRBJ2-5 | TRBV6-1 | TGTGCCAGCAGCCCCTCGTACAGGGTAGAGACCCAGTACTTC | CASSPSYRVETQYF
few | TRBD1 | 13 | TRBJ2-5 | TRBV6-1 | TGTGCCAGCAGGAGAGGACAGGCCGCGTCCCAGTACTTC | CASRRGQAASQYF
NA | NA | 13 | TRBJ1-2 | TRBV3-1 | TGTGCCAGCAGCCTTTCACAGGGATCGGGCTACACCTTC | CASSLSQGSGYTF
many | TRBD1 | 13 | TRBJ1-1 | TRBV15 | TGTGCCACCAGCGGCACAGGGGACACTGAAGCTTTCTTT | CATSGTGDTEAFF
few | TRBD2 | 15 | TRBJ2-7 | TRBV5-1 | TGCGCCAGCAGCTTGATGGCGGGAGAGTCCTACGAGCAGTACTTC | CASSLMAGESYEQYF
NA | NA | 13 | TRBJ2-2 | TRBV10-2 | TGCGCCAGCAGTGATTTAGTTATCGGGGAGCTGTTTTTT | CASSDLVIGELFF
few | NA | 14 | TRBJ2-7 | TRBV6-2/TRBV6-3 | TGTGCCAGCAAATACGCCAGGGAATCCTACGAGCAGTACTTC | CASKYARESYEQYF
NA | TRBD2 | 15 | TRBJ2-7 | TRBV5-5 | TGTGCCAGCAGCTTGGCCGAGACTAGCCTCTACGAGCAGTACTTC | CASSLAETSLYEQYF
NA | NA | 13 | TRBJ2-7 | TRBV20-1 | TGCAGTGCTAGGGTCACTGCGTCCTACGAGCAGTACTTC | CSARVTASYEQYF
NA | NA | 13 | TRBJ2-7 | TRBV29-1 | TGCAGCGTTGACGGCGGGGTTCCCTACGAGCAGTACTTC | CSVDGGVPYEQYF
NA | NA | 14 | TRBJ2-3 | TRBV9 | TGTGCCAGCAGCTATTCTGGGGGATTGGATACGCAGTATTTT | CASSYSGGLDTQYF
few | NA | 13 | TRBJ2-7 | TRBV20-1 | TGCAGTGCTCGGTGGGGGAAGGGATACGAGCAGTACTTC | CSARWGKGYEQYF
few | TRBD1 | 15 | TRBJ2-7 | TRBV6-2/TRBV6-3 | TGTGCCAGCAGTTACTCGCGGACAGGGGAGCTCGAGCAGTACTTC | CASSYSRTGELEQYF
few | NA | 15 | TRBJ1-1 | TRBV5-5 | TGTGCCAGCAGCCCCCGCTTCGGGTTGGACACTGAAGCTTTCTTT | CASSPRFGLDTEAFF
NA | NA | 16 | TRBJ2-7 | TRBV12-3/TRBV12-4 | TGTGCCAGCAGTTCGGTAAGGGGGTCTGAACGGTACGAGCAGTACTTC | CASSSVRGSERYEQYF
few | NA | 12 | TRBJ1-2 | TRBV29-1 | TGCAGCGTTGCGGAGGTGATCTATGGCTACACCTTC | CSVAEVIYGYTF
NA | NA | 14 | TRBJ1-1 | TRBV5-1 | TGCGCCAGCAAAGGCCCGGGCCTGAACACTGAAGCTTTCTTT | CASKGPGLNTEAFF
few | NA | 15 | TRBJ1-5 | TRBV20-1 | TGCAGTGCTTCCCCGACTAAAGGTGCGTTTCAGCCCCAGCATTTT | CSASPTKGAFQPQHF
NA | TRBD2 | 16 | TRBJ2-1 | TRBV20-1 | TGCAGTGCCTCACGTGGCGCGGGAGGCAGGCTAAATGAGCAGTTCTTC | CSASRGAGGRLNEQFF
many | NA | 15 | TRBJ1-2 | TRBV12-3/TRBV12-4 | TGTGCCAGCAGTGCTCGCCCCGCGGGAAACTATGGCTACACCTTC | CASSARPAGNYGYTF
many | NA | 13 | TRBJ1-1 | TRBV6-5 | TGTGCCAGCAGTTATTTCCGGGACACTGAAGCTTTCTTT | CASSYFRDTEAFF
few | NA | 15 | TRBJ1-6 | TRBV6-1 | TGTGCCAGCAAGCCCGACGACAGCTATAATTCACCCCTCCACTTT | CASKPDDSYNSPLHF
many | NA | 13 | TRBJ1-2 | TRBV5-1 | TGCGCCAGCAGCCCGGACGGGCGGGGTGGCTACACCTTC | CASSPDGRGGYTF
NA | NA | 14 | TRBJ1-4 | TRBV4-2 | TGTGCCAGCAGCCTCTTAATCGGGGATGAAAAACTGTTTTTT | CASSLLIGDEKLFF
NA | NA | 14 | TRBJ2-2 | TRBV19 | TGTGCCAGTAGTACCCAGCTCAACACCGGGGAGCTGTTTTTT | CASSTQLNTGELFF
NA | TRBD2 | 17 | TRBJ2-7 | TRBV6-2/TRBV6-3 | TGTGCCAGCAGTTACCGGAAGACTGGGAGGGGCTCCTACGAGCAGTACTTC | CASSYRKTGRGSYEQYF
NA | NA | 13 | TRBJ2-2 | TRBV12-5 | TGTGCTAGTGGTTTTATGAACACCGGGGAGCTGTTTTTT | CASGFMNTGELFF
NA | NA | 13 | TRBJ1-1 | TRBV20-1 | TGCAGTGCTAGGTCGGCAGGCCTCAATGAAGCTTTCTTT | CSARSAGLNEAFF
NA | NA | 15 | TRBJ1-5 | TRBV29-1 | TGCAGCGTTGCAGGGGAAGGGGTAGGCAATCAGCCCCAGCATTTT | CSVAGEGVGNQPQHF
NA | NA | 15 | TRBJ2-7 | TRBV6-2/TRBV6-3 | TGTGCCAGCAGTTACTCAGGGTCCCACTCCTACGAGCAGTACTTC | CASSYSGSHSYEQYF
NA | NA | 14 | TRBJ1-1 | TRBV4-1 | TGCGCCAGCAGCCAAGTCCAGGGAGGCACTGAAGCTTTCTTT | CASSQVQGGTEAFF
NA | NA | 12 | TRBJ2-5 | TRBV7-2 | TGTGCCAGCCGCCGAGCGACTGAGACCCAGTACTTC | CASRRATETQYF
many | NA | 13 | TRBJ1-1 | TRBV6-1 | TGTGCCAGCAGTGGGAGGTTAGACACTGAAGCTTTCTTT | CASSGRLDTEAFF